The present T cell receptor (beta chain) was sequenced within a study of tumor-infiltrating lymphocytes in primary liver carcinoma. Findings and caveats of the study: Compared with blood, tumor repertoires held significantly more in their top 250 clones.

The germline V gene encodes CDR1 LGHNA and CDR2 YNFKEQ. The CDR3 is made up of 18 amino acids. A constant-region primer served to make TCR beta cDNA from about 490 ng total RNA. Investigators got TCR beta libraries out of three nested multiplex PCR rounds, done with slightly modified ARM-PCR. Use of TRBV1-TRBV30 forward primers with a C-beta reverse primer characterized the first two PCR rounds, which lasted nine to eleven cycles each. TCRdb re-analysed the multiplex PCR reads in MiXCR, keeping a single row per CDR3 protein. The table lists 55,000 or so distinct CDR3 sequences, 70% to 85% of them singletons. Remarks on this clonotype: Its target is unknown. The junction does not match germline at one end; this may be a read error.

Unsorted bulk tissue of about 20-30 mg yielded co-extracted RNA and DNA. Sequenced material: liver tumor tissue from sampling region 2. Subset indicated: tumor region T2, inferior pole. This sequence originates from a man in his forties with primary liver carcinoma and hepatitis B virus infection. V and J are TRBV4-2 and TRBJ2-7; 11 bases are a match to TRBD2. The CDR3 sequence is CVSSGKPGLAGGPHEQHF. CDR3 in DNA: TGTGTCAGCAGTGGAAAACCTGGATTAGCGGGAGGGCCTCACGAGCAGCACTTC.